The rows below give T cell receptor beta chains drawn from one sample of a study of control samples from healthy donors and cancer patients. TCRdb's table, derived via immunoSEQ multiplex PCR, lists solely in-frame clones and lacks some. The top ten clones hold less than 2% of a sample with 210,000 or so clones, around 90% of them seen once. Sample: blood. These receptors were taken from a man younger than 40 in good health. Both conserved end residues are part of each CDR3. The D gene is left open where the match is weak. Only part of the rows carry a size: once, few, many, or a class if the clone is expanded.

d_call j_call clone_size v_call cdr3_nt cdr3_aa
- TRBJ2-6 - TRBV4-1 TGCGCCAGCAGCCAAGATCCCCCCGCGACTTTTTCTGGGGCCAACGTCCTGACTTTC CASSQDPPATFSGANVLTF
- TRBJ2-5 few TRBV10-3 TGTGCCATCTCTGAACAAGAGACCCAGTACTTC CAISEQETQYF
- TRBJ2-7 few TRBV7-9 TGTGCCAGCAGCTCAAGCACCCTCTCCTACGAGCAGTACTTC CASSSSTLSYEQYF
TRBD1 TRBJ1-1 - TRBV19 TGTGCCAGTTCGGACAGGCCGAACACTGAAGCTTTCTTT CASSDRPNTEAFF
- TRBJ2-7 - TRBV3-1/TRBV3-2 TGTGCCAGCAGCCAAGATGAGGGGGAACGCGAGCAGTACTTC CASSQDEGEREQYF
- TRBJ1-4 few TRBV5-1 TGCGCCAGCAGCTTGGGTTCAACTAATGAAAAACTGTTTTTT CASSLGSTNEKLFF
- TRBJ1-1 - TRBV4-2 TGTGCCAGCAGCCAAGGCAGGGTAGGCACTGAAGCTTTCTTT CASSQGRVGTEAFF
TRBD1 TRBJ2-7 - TRBV28 TGTGCCTCCAGGGGACAGGACCTCTACGAGCAGTACTTC CASRGQDLYEQYF
- TRBJ1-2 - TRBV6-6 TGTGCCAGCAGTCCCCAGCCCCGTCCACTCAGAAAAAACTATGGCTACACCTTC CASSPQPRPLRKNYGYTF
TRBD2 TRBJ2-5 - TRBV7-6 TGTGCCAGCAGCTTAGACCCCGGGGGGTCAGAGACCCAGTACTTC CASSLDPGGSETQYF
- TRBJ1-1 - TRBV6-6 TGTGCCAGCAGTTATCGGGGGGCAGGCCATGAAGCTTTCTTT CASSYRGAGHEAFF
TRBD1 TRBJ1-1 - TRBV5-5 TGTGCCAGCAGCCCAAAACCCACAGGGGAATCGGGGAACACTGAAGCTTTCTTT CASSPKPTGESGNTEAFF
- TRBJ2-2 - TRBV11-2 TGTGCCAGCAGCTTAGGGGGCCGATCGAACACCGGGGAGCTGTTTTTT CASSLGGRSNTGELFF
TRBD1 TRBJ1-1 - TRBV10-3 TGTGCCATCAGGGGGACCGGGACAGACTTTGAAGCTTTCTTT CAIRGTGTDFEAFF
- TRBJ2-7 - TRBV19 TGTGCCAGTAGTGCGTCTGGACCCGGCGGGTACTACGAGCAGTACTTC CASSASGPGGYYEQYF
TRBD1 TRBJ2-1 - TRBV9 TGTGCCAGCAGCGTAGCTAGGGGGCTTATCCCCCGCAATGAGCAGTTCTTC CASSVARGLIPRNEQFF
TRBD2 TRBJ2-3 - TRBV6-5 TGTGCCAGCAGTACGAAGCCTAGCGGCGGGGATACGCAGTATTTT CASSTKPSGGDTQYF
- TRBJ2-3 - TRBV5-1 TGCGCCAGCAGCTTTTCCGGGACCGACACAGATACGCAGTATTTT CASSFSGTDTDTQYF
TRBD2 TRBJ2-7 - TRBV5-1 TGCGCCAGCAGTTCGACTAGCGGGGGGTCCTACGAGCAGTACTTC CASSSTSGGSYEQYF
- TRBJ1-2 - TRBV2 TGTGCCAGCAGTCCTCGGGACTTACCCGTATATGGCTACACCTTC CASSPRDLPVYGYTF
TRBD1 TRBJ1-2 - TRBV7-8 TGTGCCAGCAGCTCCCTAGCAGGGGGCGTCTATGGCTACACCTTC CASSSLAGGVYGYTF
- TRBJ1-3 - TRBV7-2 TGTGCCAGCAGCTTACAGGCCTTAAGCTCTGGAAACACCATATATTTT CASSLQALSSGNTIYF
TRBD1 TRBJ2-7 - TRBV7-9 TGTGCCAGCAGCCCCGCCCAGGGGGCCGAGCAGTACTTC CASSPAQGAEQYF
- TRBJ2-2 - TRBV6-5 TGTGCCAGCAGTTACGGGGTTGGGCAGAACACCGGGGAGCTGTTTTTT CASSYGVGQNTGELFF
- TRBJ1-6 - TRBV11-3 TGTGCCAGCAGCTCTGGACAGCTGGCACCCCTCCACTTT CASSSGQLAPLHF
TRBD1 TRBJ1-2 - TRBV5-6 TGTGCCAGCAGCTTGGTGGACCTGGACAGGGATCCTGGCTACACCTTC CASSLVDLDRDPGYTF
- TRBJ1-5 - TRBV2 TGTGCCAGCAGTGAAGCGATCGGGACTGGCAATCAGCCCCAGCATTTT CASSEAIGTGNQPQHF
TRBD1 TRBJ2-7 - TRBV25-1 TGTGCCAGCAGTGAGTCAACAGGGGCTCGTCAGGAGCAGTACTTC CASSESTGARQEQYF
- TRBJ1-6 - TRBV5-1 TGCGCCAGCAGCTCGACCGGGACCCATAATTCACCCCTCCACTTT CASSSTGTHNSPLHF
- TRBJ2-3 - TRBV7-6 TGTGCCAGCAGCTTAAGGGGGGACGCTCTCACAGATACGCAGTATTTT CASSLRGDALTDTQYF
- TRBJ1-2 - TRBV5-6 TGTGCCAGCAGCTCCTACAGGGGCTACACCTTC CASSSYRGYTF
- TRBJ1-5 - TRBV18 TGTGCCAGCTCAGGCGGTGGAAACAATCAGCCCCAGCATTTT CASSGGGNNQPQHF
TRBD2 TRBJ2-1 - TRBV5-1 TGCGCCAGCAGCTCGACTAGCGGGGGGAGGAACAATGAGCAGTTCTTC CASSSTSGGRNNEQFF
- TRBJ1-2 - TRBV5-1 TGCGCCAGCAGCTTGGGGTCGACGGACTCCTATGGCTACACCTTC CASSLGSTDSYGYTF
TRBD1 TRBJ1-4 - TRBV7-9 TGTGCCAGCAGCTTAGTCGTGGGGGAGACAGGGAGTGAAAAACTGTTTTTT CASSLVVGETGSEKLFF
TRBD2 TRBJ2-7 - TRBV19 TGTGCCAGTAGTATAGGAACTAGCGGGGGGAGCTCCTACGAGCAGTACTTC CASSIGTSGGSSYEQYF
- TRBJ2-6 - TRBV27 TGTGCCAGCAGAATAACTGGGGCCAACGTCCTGACTTTC CASRITGANVLTF
TRBD1 TRBJ1-2 - TRBV2 TGTGCCAGCAGCTGGGGACAGGTGCCCGGCTACACCTTC CASSWGQVPGYTF